A single sample is the source of the 21 T cell receptor beta chains below, sequenced in a study of T-cell reconstitution after alpha-beta-depleted transplantation in children. Preparation of the TCRbeta library involved a method that used unique molecular identifiers. TCRdb re-called the PCR reads with MiXCR, one entry per CDR3 protein. The repertoire holds roughly 500,000 distinct CDR3 sequences, with approximately 12% as singletons. The material was PBMCs from the stem cell graft donor, obtained from the stem cell graft. These receptors were collected from a human donor who donated a stem cell graft to a child with combined immunodeficiency.

This clonotype was seen a handful of times. The chain joins TRBV20-1 to TRBJ1-2; weak D call: TRBD1 (6 bases). Germline values: CDR1 DFQATT, CDR2 SNEGSKA (reference sequence). The CDR3 extends over 14 amino acids. V lost 3 bases to trimming and J lost 8 bases, with 19 bases between them. The CDR3 region is CSASPPRGGVGYTF. The CDR3 DNA reads as TGCAGTGCTAGTCCACCCAGAGGGGGAGTGGGCTACACCTTC.

The chain is built from TRBV6-2 or TRBV6-3 and TRBJ2-1, with D perhaps matching TRBD2 (6 bases). The V end lost 7 bases, the J end lost 4 bases, and 11 bases lay between the germline ends. The germline V gene has CDR1 MNHEY and CDR2 SVGEGT. The CDR3 is made up of 13 amino acids. In DNA form, the CDR3 reads TGTGCCAGCACCTGGAGGGATTACAATGAGCAGTTCTTC. It specifies CASTWRDYNEQFF.

The V call is TRBV29-1, the J call TRBJ2-4, with a weak D call TRBD2 (6 bases). The length of the CDR3 is 14 residues. V gave up 2 bases and J gave up 0 bases, with 8 bases separating them. Germline lookup yields CDR1 SQVTM and CDR2 ANQGSEA. CDR3 sequence: CSVEQGLAKNIQYF. The DNA for the CDR3 is TGCAGCGTTGAACAGGGACTAGCCAAAAACATTCAGTACTTC.

This clonotype was counted at least ten times. The chain couples TRBV11-1 to TRBJ2-1; the D gene is possibly TRBD2 (5 bases). V lost 1 base and J 0 bases, leaving 16 bases between the germline ends. The CDR3 totals 18 residues. Germline V gives CDR1 SGHAT, CDR2 FQDESV (reference sequence). CDR3 sequence reads: CASSLVGVARASYNEQFF. CDR3 coding DNA: TGTGCCAGCAGCTTAGTTGGGGTAGCGAGAGCCTCCTACAATGAGCAGTTCTTC.

Ten or more counts support this clonotype. The genes are TRBV9 and TRBJ2-7; D possibly matches TRBD1 or TRBD2 (6 bases each). Germline-derived CDR1 and CDR2 are SGDLS and YYNGEE. This CDR3 is 15 amino acids long. The ends were cut back, 4 bases at V and 0 bases at J, with 14 bases in the middle. The CDR3 bases are TGTGCCAGCAGCAGAGGCGGGACATCCTCCTACGAGCAGTACTTC. As protein: CASSRGGTSSYEQYF. Based on the CDR3 plus reference TRBV9 and TRBJ2-7, the full variable domain is DSGVTQTPKHLITATGQRVTLRCSPRSGDLSVYWYQQSLDQGLQFLIQYYNGEERAKGNILERFSAQQFPDLHSELNLSSLELGDSALYFCASSRGGTSSYEQYFGPGTRLTVT.

The CDR3, as DNA: TGTGCCATCAGTGTCAGACAGGGCGACGGCTATGGCTACACCTTC. Translating it yields CAISVRQGDGYGYTF. The chain couples TRBV10-3 to TRBJ1-2, with 7 bases fitting TRBD1. V was clipped by 4 bases and J by 4 bases; unmatched bases: 9. This CDR3 is 15 amino acids long. Germline CDR1 is ENHRY and CDR2 is SYGVKD.

This clonotype was detected a few times. J is TRBJ2-7 and V is TRBV18; 13 positions agree with TRBD2. V shed 5 bases and J 2 bases; nucleotides not matched to a gene: 12. The CDR3 sequence is 18 residues long. Germline V lookup: CDR1 KGHSH, CDR2 LQKENI. CDR3 sequence: CASSTPGLAGYYPYEQYF. DNA of the CDR3: TGTGCCAGCTCAACCCCGGGACTAGCGGGGTACTACCCCTACGAGCAGTACTTC.

The V call is TRBV4-3, the J call TRBJ2-2, with 8 bases lining up with TRBD1. The CDR3 is 16 residues long. CDR1 and CDR2 from the germline V gene are LGHNA and YSLEER. V shed 3 bases and J 5 bases; nucleotides not matched to a gene: 8. Here the CDR3 DNA reads TGCGCCAGCAGCCAGGACGACAGGGGAGAGACCGGGGAGCTGTTTTTT. Its translation is CASSQDDRGETGELFF.

This clonotype came up a few times. Here the CDR3 reads CASSPRQDTGELFF. The CDR3, as DNA: TGTGCCAGCAGTCCCCGACAGGACACCGGGGAGCTGTTTTTT. V usage is TRBV12-3 or TRBV12-4 and J usage is TRBJ2-2, with TRBD1 as a possible D gene (6 bases). V lost 5 bases and J 3 bases, leaving 10 bases between the germline ends. The CDR3 has 14 amino acids.

This clonotype has more than one count but fewer than ten. This chain links TRBV7-9 with TRBJ2-5; D is perhaps TRBD1 (6 bases). The CDR3 contains 14 residues. V was shortened by 7 bases and J by 4 bases, with 16 bases between the two germline ends. CDR1 and CDR2 from the germline V gene are SEHNR and FQNEAQ (reference sequence). The CDR3 sequence: CASTPLGTLETQYF. The CDR3 DNA is TGTGCCAGCACCCCATTGGGGACACTAGAGACCCAGTACTTC.

The chain uses TRBV14 and TRBJ2-3; D gene uncertain. The CDR3 length is 15 residues. Germline loops: CDR1 SGHDN, CDR2 FVKESK. V was cut by 0 bases and J by 1 base, with 8 bases left in between. For the CDR3, the DNA is TGTGCCAGCAGCCAAGACGGCATTGGCACAGATACGCAGTATTTT. This gives the protein CASSQDGIGTDTQYF. Full variable domain (rest looked up from reference TRBV14 and TRBJ2-3): EAGVTQFPSHSVIEKGQTVTLRCDPISGHDNLYWYRRVMGKEIKFLLHFVKESKQDESGMPNNRFLAERTGGTYSTLKVQPAELEDSGVYFCASSQDGIGTDTQYFGPGTRLTVL.

There are a few counts of this clonotype. The chain recombines TRBV27 with TRBJ2-4; no definite D call. Germline V gives CDR1 MNHEY, CDR2 SMNVEV (reference sequence). V shed 3 bases and J shed 12 bases, with 12 bases lying between them. CDR3 size: 12 residues. CDR3: CASSFIGSPQYF. CDR3 nucleotide sequence: TGTGCCAGCAGTTTCATAGGGTCCCCTCAGTACTTC.

The chain couples TRBV7-3 to TRBJ2-2; perhaps TRBD2 as D (5 bases). From germline, CDR1 is SGHTA and CDR2 FQGTGA. This CDR3 has 16 residues. Deletions cut 5 bases from V and 4 bases from J, with 17 bases between. DNA of the CDR3: TGTGCCAGCAGCACCTCGACTAAGTCGGGCACCGGGGAGCTGTTTTTT. Protein sequence: CASSTSTKSGTGELFF.

V usage is TRBV27 and J usage is TRBJ2-1, with 10 bases aligning to TRBD1. V trimming: 5 bases; J trimming: 7 bases; junction bases outside the gene matches: 8. The CDR3 extends over 15 amino acids. Germline assignment: CDR1 MNHEY and CDR2 SMNVEV (reference sequence). The CDR3 sequence is CASSPWTGGTNEQFF. The CDR3 nucleotides are TGTGCCAGCAGTCCCTGGACAGGGGGTACGAATGAGCAGTTCTTC.

This CDR3 is CASSPRFGIAKNIQYF. The CDR3 DNA sequence: TGTGCCAGCAGTCCCAGATTTGGAATAGCCAAAAACATTCAGTACTTC. The rearrangement uses TRBV12-3 or TRBV12-4 and TRBJ2-4; D unclear. The CDR3 has 16 amino acids. Deletions cut 5 bases from V and 0 bases from J, with 14 bases between.

This clonotype was recorded at least ten times. This chain joins TRBV12-3 or TRBV12-4 and TRBJ2-1; 10 bases line up with TRBD2. J was trimmed by 1 base and V by 4 bases; bases with no gene match: 7. The CDR3 sequence is 17 residues long. CDR3 loop: CASSSGVGLASYNEQFF. As DNA, the CDR3 is TGTGCCAGCAGTTCGGGGGTGGGACTAGCGTCCTACAATGAGCAGTTCTTC.

This clonotype was seen at least ten times. This chain uses TRBV5-1 with TRBJ2-7, with D possibly TRBD2 on 6 matching bases. Germline lookup yields CDR1 SGHRS and CDR2 YFSETQ. The CDR3 consists of 13 residues. V lost 0 bases and J 6 bases, leaving 10 bases between the germline ends. The CDR3 DNA reads as TGCGCCAGCAGCTTGGGCGGGGAGACCGAGCAGTACTTC. Protein: CASSLGGETEQYF.

The chain recombines TRBV15 with TRBJ1-1; tentatively, D is TRBD1 (5 bases). Germline-derived CDR1 and CDR2 are LNHNV and YYDKDF (reference sequence). V was pared by 1 base and J by 4 bases, with 19 bases between. CDR3 length equals 17 residues. The CDR3 loop reads CATSRGSGGREGTEAFF. CDR3 DNA: TGTGCCACCAGCAGAGGGTCCGGGGGTCGAGAAGGCACTGAAGCTTTCTTT.

The chain's CDR3 is CASSSRQGGEQFF. The CDR3 coding sequence is TGTGCCAGCTCAAGTCGTCAGGGGGGTGAGCAGTTCTTC. The chain uses TRBV18 and TRBJ2-1; weak D call: TRBD1 (7 bases). Trimming took off 5 bases at V and 9 bases at J, with 14 bases between the two ends. The CDR3 loop spans 13 amino acids. From germline, CDR1 is KGHSH and CDR2 LQKENI.

Many counts were recorded for this clonotype. V is TRBV15 and J is TRBJ1-6; maybe TRBD1 (6 bases). The V gene lost 5 bases and the J gene lost 10 bases, with 15 bases spanning the gap. CDR3 length equals 14 residues. The germline V gene has CDR1 LNHNV and CDR2 YYDKDF (reference sequence). CDR3 sequence: CATSGAGVGSPLHF. CDR3 DNA sequence: TGTGCCACCAGCGGGGCAGGGGTTGGATCACCCCTCCACTTT.

V and J are TRBV29-1 and TRBJ2-2; D possibly corresponds to TRBD1 (5 bases). CDR1 is SQVTM and CDR2 is ANQGSEA in the germline V gene. V was pared by 3 bases and J by 6 bases, with 17 bases between. This CDR3 comprises 15 residues. CDR3 loop: CSVDPAGLTAGELFF. CDR3 DNA: TGCAGCGTTGATCCGGCAGGGCTGACCGCCGGGGAGCTGTTTTTT.